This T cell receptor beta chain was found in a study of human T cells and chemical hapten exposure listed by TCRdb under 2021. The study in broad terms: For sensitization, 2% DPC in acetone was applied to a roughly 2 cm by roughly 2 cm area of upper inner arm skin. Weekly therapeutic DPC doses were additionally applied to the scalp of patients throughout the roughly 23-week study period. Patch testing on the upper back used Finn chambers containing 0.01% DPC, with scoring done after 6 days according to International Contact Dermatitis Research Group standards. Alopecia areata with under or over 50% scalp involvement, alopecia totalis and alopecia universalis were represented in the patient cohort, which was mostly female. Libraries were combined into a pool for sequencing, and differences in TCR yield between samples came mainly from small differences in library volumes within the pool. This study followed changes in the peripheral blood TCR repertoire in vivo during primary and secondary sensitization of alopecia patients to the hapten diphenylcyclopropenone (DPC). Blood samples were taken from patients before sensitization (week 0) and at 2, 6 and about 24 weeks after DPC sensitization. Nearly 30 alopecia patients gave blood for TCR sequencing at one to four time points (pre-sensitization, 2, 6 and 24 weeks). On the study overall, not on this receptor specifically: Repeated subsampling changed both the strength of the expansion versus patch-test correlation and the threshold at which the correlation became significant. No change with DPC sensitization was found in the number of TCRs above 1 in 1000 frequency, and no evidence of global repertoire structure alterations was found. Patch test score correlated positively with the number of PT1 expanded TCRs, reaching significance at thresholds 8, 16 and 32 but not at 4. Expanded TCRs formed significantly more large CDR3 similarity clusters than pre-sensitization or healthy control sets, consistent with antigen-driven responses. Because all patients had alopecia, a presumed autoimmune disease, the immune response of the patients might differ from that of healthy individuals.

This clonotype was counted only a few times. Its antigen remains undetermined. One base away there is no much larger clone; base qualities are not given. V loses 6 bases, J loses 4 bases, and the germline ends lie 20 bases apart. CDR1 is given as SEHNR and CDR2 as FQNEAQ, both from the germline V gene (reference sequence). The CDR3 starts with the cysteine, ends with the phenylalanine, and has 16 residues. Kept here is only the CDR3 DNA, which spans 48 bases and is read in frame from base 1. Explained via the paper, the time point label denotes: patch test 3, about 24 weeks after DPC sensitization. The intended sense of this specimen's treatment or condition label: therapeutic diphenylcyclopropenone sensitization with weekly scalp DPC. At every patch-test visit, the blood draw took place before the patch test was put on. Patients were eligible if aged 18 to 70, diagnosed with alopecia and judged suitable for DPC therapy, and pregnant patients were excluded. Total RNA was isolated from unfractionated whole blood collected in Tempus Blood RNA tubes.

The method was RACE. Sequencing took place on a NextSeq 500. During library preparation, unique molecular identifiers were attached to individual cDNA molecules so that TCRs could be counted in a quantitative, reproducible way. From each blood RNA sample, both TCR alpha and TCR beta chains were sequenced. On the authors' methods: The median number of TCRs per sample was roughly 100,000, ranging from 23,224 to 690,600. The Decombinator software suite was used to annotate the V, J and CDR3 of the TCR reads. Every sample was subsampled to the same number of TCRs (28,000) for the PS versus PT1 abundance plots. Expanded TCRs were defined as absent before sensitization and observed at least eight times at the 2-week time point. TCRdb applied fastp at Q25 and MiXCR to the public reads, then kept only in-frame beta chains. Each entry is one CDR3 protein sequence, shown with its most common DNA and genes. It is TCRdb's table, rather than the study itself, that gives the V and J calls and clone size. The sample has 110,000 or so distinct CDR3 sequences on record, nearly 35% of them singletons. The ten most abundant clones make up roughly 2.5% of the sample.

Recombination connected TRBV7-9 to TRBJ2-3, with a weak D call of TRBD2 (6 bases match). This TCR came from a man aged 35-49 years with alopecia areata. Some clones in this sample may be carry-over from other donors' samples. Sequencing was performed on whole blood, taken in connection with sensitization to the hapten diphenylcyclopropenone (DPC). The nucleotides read TGTGCCAGCAGATACGTCGGGGGAGGTGGAGCAGATACGCAGTATTTT. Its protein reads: CASRYVGGGGADTQYF.